This entry features one T cell receptor (beta chain) sequence. The target of this receptor is not known. No base-level quality is on record; no much larger clone is a single base apart. This sample was included in a study of shared clonotypes between healthy human individuals (dated by TCRdb to about 2020). Broadly, across the study: The cohort included three men and a couple of women between 18 and 49 years of age. Per donor, three plates each were used for CD4 naive and CD4 memory, two for CD8 naive, and one for CD8 memory. Blood TCR repertoires of 5 or 6 healthy adults were deeply sequenced to estimate repertoire size and the extent of clonotype sharing between individuals. Different laboratories and diverse techniques were used to prepare libraries and sequence TCR repertoires, to increase sequencing depth and limit assay-specific biases. Per donor, leukapheresis produced somewhere between about 0.85 and 10 billion PBMCs.

What the study reported, not specific to this receptor: Because the study included only a small number of donors, the genetic and exposure-history diversity represented was limited. Even with the large sequencing depth, rarefaction of the sorted-subset datasets indicated that sequencing was incomplete. Sampling was limited to blood, and TCR repertoires in tissue likely differ from TCR repertoires in blood. Larger estimated clonotype richness was generally found for naive subsets than for memory subsets. Compared with non-shared clonotypes, the clonotypes found in all four sorted-subset donors had higher generation probabilities. Approximately 5% of naive CD4, roughly 3.6% of naive CD8, around 2.3% of memory CD4, and 0.4% of memory CD8 clonotypes were shared across several donors. Pairwise subsampling indicated that sequencing depth was expected to affect the degree of clonotype sharing among donors.

From a lookup of the germline V gene, CDR1 and CDR2 are SGHVS and FQNEAQ. Deletion took 5 bases off V and 3 bases off J, with a span of 16 bases between the germline ends. The CDR3 has 15 amino acids, counting the end cysteine and phenylalanine. Only the CDR3 region is kept as DNA, spanning 45 bases read in frame from base 1. Using the deep immunoSEQ assay, TCR CDR3 regions were amplified from genomic DNA by multiplex PCR. For each cell subset, the extracted genomic DNA was distributed evenly across all wells of several immunoSEQ 96-well plates, and each plate served as one replicate. For sorted subsets, each replicate PCR was loaded with about 0.2 ug genomic DNA, equivalent to 25,000 to 35,000 T cell genomes. Purified libraries were quantified with a Qubit 3.0 fluorometer, sized on a Bioanalyzer 2100, and re-quantified with the KAPA Library Quantification kit. A separate single-read 150-cycle Illumina NextSeq 550 flow cell was used to sequence each immunoSEQ 96-well plate. In the paper's pipeline: Because the immunoSEQ output included only junctional sequences and no quality scores, the filtering could not be the same as the filtering used for full-length reads. Sequences were annotated with PyIR, a Python wrapper for IgBLAST v1.9, and V/J genes and CDR3 were assigned using IMGT germline references. Reads were filtered out if the reads had weak V/J assignments (E-value above 1e-6), no CDR3, stop codons, out-of-frame junctions, or ambiguous translated residues. A V3J clonotype was defined by an identical inferred V gene, J gene, and CDR3 amino acid sequence. Percentage overlap between repertoires was computed as shared unique clonotypes divided by the size of the smaller repertoire. RTK rarefaction, the Chao1 estimator, and Recon v2.1 estimates of unobserved clonotypes were used to assess repertoire richness. For all TCRbeta clonotypes obtained by the gDNA method from four donors, generation probabilities were computed with OLGA. Here the immuneACCESS table is served through TCRdb, limited to in-frame sequences with V and J called. Missing clones are a known gap in these copies; in checked studies unresolved V genes cover under half, and the rest lacks a known reason. The DNA was the basis for D and trimming; V, J and clone size are from that table. This sample holds about 1,900,000 clones; just under 95% were observed only once. The top ten hold less than 1.5% of the sample.

For the CD8 naive samples, CD45RO-negative cells were positively selected for CCR7, yielding a CD45RA+CCR7+ population from which TemRA cells were excluded. The donors were healthy, HIV-negative adults with no recently reported acute infections or vaccinations. All donors were Caucasian adults living in Nashville, Tennessee, USA. After blood collection by leukapheresis, PBMCs were isolated using Ficoll-Histopaque density gradient centrifugation and then cryopreserved in the vapor phase of liquid nitrogen. Analytical flow cytometry was used to check the purity and quantity of every magnetically sorted T cell population. Each sorted fraction had its genomic DNA isolated and then quantified by UV absorbance on a Nanodrop 2000c.

The receptor was derived from a man in his late teens or twenties in good health. This sequence uses TRBV7-8 and TRBJ1-2, with an unclear D gene assignment. Sequencing was carried out using naive CD8+ T cells sorted from blood. The label giving this sample's cell subset or site can be read as: CD45RA+CCR7+. CDR3 protein: CASSDREDSDYGYTF. The DNA sequence is as follows: TGTGCCAGCAGCGATCGCGAAGACTCAGACTATGGCTACACCTTC.